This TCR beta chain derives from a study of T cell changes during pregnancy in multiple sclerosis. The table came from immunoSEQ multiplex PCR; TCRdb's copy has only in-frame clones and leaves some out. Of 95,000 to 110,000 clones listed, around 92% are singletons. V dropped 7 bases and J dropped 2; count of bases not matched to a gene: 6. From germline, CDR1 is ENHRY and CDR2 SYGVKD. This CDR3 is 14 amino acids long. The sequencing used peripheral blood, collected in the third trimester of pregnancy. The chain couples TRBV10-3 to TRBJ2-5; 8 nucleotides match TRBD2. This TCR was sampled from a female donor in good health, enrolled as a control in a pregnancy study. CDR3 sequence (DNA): TGTGCCATCAAGGGGTCGGGGGGGCAAGAGACCCAGTACTTC. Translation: CAIKGSGGQETQYF.